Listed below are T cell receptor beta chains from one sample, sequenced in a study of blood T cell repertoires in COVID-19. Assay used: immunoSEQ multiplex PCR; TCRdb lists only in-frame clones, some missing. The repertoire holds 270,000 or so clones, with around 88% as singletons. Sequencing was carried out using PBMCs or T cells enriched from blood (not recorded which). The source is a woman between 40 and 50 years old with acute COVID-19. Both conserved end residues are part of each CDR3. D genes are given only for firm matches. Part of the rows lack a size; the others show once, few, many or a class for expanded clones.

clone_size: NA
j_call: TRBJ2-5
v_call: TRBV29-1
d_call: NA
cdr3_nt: TGCAGCGTGACCCGATTGGGGGGACAAGAGACCCAGTACTTC
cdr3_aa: CSVTRLGGQETQYF

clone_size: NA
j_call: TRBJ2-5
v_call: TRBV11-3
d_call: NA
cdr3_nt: TGTGCCAGCAGCGGCGCCTCGGGATTCCAAGAGACCCAGTACTTC
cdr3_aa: CASSGASGFQETQYF

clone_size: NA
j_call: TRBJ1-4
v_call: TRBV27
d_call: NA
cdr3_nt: TGTGCCAGCAGTACCTACAGTGAAAAACTGTTTTTT
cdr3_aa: CASSTYSEKLFF

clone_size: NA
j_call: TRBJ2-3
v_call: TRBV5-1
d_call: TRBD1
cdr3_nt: TGCGCCAGCAGCTGGGGGACAGGGGGCGTGACAGATACGCAGTATTTT
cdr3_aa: CASSWGTGGVTDTQYF

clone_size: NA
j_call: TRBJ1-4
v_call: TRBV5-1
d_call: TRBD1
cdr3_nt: TGCGCCAGCAGCCCAGACGGGACAGGGTATAATGAAAAACTGTTTTTT
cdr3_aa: CASSPDGTGYNEKLFF

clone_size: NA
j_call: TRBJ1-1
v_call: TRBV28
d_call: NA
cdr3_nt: TGTGCCAGCCGGATTCAGGGCACTGAAGCTTTCTTT
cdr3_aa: CASRIQGTEAFF

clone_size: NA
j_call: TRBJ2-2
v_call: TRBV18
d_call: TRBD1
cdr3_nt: TGTGCCAGCTCACCAGTTCGATCGGGACAGACGAACACCGGGGAGCTGTTTTTT
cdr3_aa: CASSPVRSGQTNTGELFF

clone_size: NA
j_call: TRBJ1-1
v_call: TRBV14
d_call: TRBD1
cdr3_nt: TGTGCCAGCAGCCAAGCCACCATTGGACAGGGGGGGAAATCTGAAGCTTTCTTT
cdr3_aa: CASSQATIGQGGKSEAFF

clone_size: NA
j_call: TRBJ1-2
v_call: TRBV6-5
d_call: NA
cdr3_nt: TGTGCCACCCTGGGGGGAGGAGGGTATGGCTACACCTTC
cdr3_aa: CATLGGGGYGYTF

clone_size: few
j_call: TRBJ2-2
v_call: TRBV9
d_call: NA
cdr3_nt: TGTGCCAGCAGCGTAGAACAGGGTTGGGCCGGGGAGCTGTTTTTT
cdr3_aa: CASSVEQGWAGELFF

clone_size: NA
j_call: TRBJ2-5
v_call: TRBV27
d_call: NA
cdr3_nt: TGTGCCAGCAGCTCTCAGGGATTGCGGGAGACCCAGTACTTC
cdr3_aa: CASSSQGLRETQYF

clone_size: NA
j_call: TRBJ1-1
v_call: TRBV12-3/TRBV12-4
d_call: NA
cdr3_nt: TGTGCCAGCAGTTCCCAATTGAGCACTGAAGCTTTCTTT
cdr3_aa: CASSSQLSTEAFF

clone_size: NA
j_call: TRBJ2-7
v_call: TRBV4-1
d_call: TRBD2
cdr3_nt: TGCGCCAGCAGCCAAGCCGGGACTAGCTCCTACGAGCAGTACTTC
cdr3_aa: CASSQAGTSSYEQYF

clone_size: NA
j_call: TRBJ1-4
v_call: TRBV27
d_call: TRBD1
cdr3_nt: TGTGCCAGCAGTTTATTTGGGACAGGGGGCAGAGGTAATGAAAAACTGTTTTTT
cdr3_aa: CASSLFGTGGRGNEKLFF

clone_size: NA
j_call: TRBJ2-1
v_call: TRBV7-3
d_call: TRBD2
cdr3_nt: TGTGCCAGCGGGCTAGCGGGAGTAGGCAATGAGCAGTTCTTC
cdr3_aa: CASGLAGVGNEQFF

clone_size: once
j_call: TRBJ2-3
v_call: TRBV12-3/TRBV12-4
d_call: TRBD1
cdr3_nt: TGTGCCAGCAGTCGACAGGGGTCAGATACGCAGTATTTT
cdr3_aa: CASSRQGSDTQYF

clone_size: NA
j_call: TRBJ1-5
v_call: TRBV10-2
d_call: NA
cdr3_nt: TGCGCCAGCAGTGAGTCGAGAGGGGGATCAGACAATCAGCCCCAGCATTTT
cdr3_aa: CASSESRGGSDNQPQHF

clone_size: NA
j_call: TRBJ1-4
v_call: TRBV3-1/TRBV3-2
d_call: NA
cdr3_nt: TGTGCCAGCAGCCAGAGTATCGAAAAACTGTTTTTT
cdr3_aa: CASSQSIEKLFF

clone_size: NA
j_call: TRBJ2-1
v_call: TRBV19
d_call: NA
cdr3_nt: TGTGCCAGTAGTAATTTACAGGGACCTGAGCAGTTCTTC
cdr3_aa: CASSNLQGPEQFF

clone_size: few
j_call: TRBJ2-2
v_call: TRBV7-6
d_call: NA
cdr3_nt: TGTGCCAGCAGCTTAGGGACAGAGGCGAACACCGGGGAGCTGTTTTTT
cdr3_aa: CASSLGTEANTGELFF

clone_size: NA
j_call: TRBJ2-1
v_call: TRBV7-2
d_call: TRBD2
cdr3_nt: TGTGCCAGCAGCTTCATAGCGGGAGGGTTGAATGAGCAGTTCTTC
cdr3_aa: CASSFIAGGLNEQFF

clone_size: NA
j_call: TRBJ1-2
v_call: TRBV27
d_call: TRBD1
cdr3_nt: TGTGCCAGCAGTTCAATAATTACCGGGACAGACATTTATGGCTACACCTTC
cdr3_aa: CASSSIITGTDIYGYTF

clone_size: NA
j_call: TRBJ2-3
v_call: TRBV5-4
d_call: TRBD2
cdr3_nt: TGTGCCAGCAGTCGTAGGGCTAGCGGGAGATCTGCTGATACGCAGTATTTT
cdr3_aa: CASSRRASGRSADTQYF

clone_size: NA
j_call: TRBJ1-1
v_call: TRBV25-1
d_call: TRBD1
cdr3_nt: TGTGCCAGCAGTGCTATGCGTGGTAGGGACAGTCTTTTGGGAGCTTTCTTT
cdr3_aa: CASSAMRGRDSLLGAFF

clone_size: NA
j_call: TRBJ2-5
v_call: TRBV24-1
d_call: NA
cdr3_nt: TGTGCCACCAGTGGCTCACAGTCGAGCGGGGAGACCCAGTACTTC
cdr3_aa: CATSGSQSSGETQYF

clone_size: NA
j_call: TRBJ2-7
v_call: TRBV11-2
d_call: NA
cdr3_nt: TGTGCCAGCAGCCCCACTATTGGAGGTCTTTCCTACGAGCAGTACTTC
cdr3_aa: CASSPTIGGLSYEQYF

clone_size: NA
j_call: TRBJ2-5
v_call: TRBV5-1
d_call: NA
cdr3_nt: TGCGCCAGCAGCTTGATGGGGAGGGGGGAGACCCAGTACTTC
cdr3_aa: CASSLMGRGETQYF

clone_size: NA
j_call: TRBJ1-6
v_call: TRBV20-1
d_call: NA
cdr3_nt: TGCAGTGCTAGTGTCCCTCCGAATTCACCCCTCCACTTT
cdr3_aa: CSASVPPNSPLHF

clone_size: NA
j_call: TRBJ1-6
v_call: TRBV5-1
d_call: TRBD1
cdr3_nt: TGCGCCAGCAGCGCGGGACAGGGGGGTTCACCCCTCCACTTT
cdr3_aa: CASSAGQGGSPLHF

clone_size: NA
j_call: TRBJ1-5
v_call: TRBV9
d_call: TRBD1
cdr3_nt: TGTGCCAGCAGCGCCGGGACAGGGGCTGGACAGCCCCAGCATTTT
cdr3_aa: CASSAGTGAGQPQHF

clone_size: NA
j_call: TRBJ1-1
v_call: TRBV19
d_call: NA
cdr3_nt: TGTGCCAGTAGTATAGACAGGGAACAGAACACTGAAGCTTTCTTT
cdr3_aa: CASSIDREQNTEAFF

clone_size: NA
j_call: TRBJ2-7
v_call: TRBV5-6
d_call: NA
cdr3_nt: TGTGCCAGCAGCTTGGCCGCTATCTCCTACGAGCAGTACTTC
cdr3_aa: CASSLAAISYEQYF

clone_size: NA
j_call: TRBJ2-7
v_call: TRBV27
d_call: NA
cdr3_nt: TGTGCCAGCAGTTTAAGCAGGGGACGACACGAGCAGTACTTC
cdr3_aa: CASSLSRGRHEQYF

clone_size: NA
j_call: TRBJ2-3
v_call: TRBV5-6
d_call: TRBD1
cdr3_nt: TGTGCCAGCAGCTTAACTACAGGGGGAAGGGCAGATACGCAGTATTTT
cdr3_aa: CASSLTTGGRADTQYF

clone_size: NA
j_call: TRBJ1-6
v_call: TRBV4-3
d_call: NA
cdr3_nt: TGCGCCAGCAGCCCAGGAGCGGGGTCAGCGGGGAACGGATCACCCCTCCACTTT
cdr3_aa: CASSPGAGSAGNGSPLHF

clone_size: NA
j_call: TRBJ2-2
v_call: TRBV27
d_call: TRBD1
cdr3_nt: TGTGCCATCGGGACAGGGGTGGGCGGGGAGCTGTTTTTT
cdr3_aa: CAIGTGVGGELFF

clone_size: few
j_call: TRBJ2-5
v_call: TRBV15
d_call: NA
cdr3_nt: TGTGCCACCAGCAGAGATCTGGTAACTAGGGCACGGGAGACCCAGTACTTC
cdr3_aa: CATSRDLVTRARETQYF

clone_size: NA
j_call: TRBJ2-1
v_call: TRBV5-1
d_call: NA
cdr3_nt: TGCGCCAGCAGCTTATTAGCCGGGGAGTCTGAGCAGTTCTTC
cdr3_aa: CASSLLAGESEQFF

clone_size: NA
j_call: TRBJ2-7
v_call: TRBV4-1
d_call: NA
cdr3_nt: TGCGCCAGCAGCCAAGACTTAAGCTGGGGGCAGCAGTACTTC
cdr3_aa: CASSQDLSWGQQYF

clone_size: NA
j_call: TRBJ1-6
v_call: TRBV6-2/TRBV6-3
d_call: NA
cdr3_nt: TGTGCCAGCAGTTACCCCAGGACTTTTTATAATTCACCCCTCCACTTT
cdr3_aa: CASSYPRTFYNSPLHF

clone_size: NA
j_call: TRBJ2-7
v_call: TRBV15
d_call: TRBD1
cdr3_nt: TGTGCCACCAGCAGAGAAGGGACAGGGGAGGGAGAGCAGTACTTC
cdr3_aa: CATSREGTGEGEQYF

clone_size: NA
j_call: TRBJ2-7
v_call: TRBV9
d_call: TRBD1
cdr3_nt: TGTGCCAGCAGCGCAGCCGGGACAGGGATAGACGAGCAGTACTTC
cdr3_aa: CASSAAGTGIDEQYF

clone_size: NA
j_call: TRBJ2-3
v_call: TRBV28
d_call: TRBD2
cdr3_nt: TGTGCCAGCAGTTCTGGGGGGAGGGTAGCAGATACGCAGTATTTT
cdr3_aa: CASSSGGRVADTQYF

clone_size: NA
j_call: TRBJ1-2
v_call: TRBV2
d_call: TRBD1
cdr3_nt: TGTGCCAGCAGTTTGGTACAGGGGGCGGCTAGTGGCTACACCTTC
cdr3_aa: CASSLVQGAASGYTF

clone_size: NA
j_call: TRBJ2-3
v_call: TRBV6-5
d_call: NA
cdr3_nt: TGTGCCAGCAGGGGTGCGGGCACAGATACGCAGTATTTT
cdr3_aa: CASRGAGTDTQYF